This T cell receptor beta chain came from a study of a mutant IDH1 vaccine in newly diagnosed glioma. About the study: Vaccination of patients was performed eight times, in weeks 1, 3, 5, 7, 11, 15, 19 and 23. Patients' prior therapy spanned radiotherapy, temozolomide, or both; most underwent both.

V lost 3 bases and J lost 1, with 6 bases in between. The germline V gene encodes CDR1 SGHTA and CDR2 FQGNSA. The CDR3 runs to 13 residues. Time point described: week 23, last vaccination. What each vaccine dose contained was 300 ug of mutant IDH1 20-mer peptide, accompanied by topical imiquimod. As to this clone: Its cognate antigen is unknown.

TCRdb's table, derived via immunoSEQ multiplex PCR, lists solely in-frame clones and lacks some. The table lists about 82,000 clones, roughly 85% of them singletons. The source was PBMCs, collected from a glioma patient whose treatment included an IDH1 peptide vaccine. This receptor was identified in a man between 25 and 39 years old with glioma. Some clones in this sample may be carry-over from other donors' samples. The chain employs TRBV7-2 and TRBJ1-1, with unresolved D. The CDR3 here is CASSLYGNTEAFF. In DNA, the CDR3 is TGTGCCAGCAGCTTGTATGGGAACACTGAAGCTTTCTTT.